This T cell receptor (beta chain) originates from a study of blood T cells in healthy people across ages. Together with a sample-barcoded 5' primer, a J-beta primer mix was included in a second PCR lasting about 7 to 12 cycles. TCRdb independently ran MiXCR on the 5' RACE reads; one entry per CDR3 protein. The sample yields approximately 680,000 distinct CDR3 sequences, approximately 29% seen once. CDR1 LNHNV and CDR2 YYDKDF come from the germline V gene (reference sequence). This CDR3 spans 16 amino acids. The trim removed 5 bases at V and 7 bases at J, leaving 16 bases unmatched. In its sample, this clonotype was seen a few times. A minimum of 7 million PBMCs was isolated per sample.

Sequencing was done on a sample of blood. The TCR originated in a woman of 80 years or more in good health. The chain recombines TRBV15 with TRBJ2-7; 8 bases agree with TRBD1. The CDR3 nucleotides are TGTGCCACCAGCCGCACCTTGCGTCAGGGGGCGCGAGAGCAGTACTTC. This codes for CATSRTLRQGAREQYF.